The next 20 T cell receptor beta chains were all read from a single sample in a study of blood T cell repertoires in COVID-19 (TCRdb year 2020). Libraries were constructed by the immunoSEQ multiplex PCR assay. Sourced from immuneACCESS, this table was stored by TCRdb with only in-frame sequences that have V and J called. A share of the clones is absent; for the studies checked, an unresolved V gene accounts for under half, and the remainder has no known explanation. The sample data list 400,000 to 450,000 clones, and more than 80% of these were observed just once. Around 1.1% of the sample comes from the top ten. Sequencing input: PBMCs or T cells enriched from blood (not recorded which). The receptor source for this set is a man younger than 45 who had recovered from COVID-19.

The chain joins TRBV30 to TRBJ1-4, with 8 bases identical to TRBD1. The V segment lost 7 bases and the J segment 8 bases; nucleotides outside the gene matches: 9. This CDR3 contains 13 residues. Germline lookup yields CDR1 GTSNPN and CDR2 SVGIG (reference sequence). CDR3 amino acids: CALTGVNPEKLFF. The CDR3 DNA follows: TGTGCCTTGACAGGGGTTAACCCAGAAAAACTGTTTTTT.

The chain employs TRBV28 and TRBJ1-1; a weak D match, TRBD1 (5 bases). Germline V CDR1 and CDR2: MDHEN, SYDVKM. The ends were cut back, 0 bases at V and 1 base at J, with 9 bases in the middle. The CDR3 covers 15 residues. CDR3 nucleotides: TGTGCCAGCAGTTTATGGGGGCCGCAGAACACTGAAGCTTTCTTT. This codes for CASSLWGPQNTEAFF.

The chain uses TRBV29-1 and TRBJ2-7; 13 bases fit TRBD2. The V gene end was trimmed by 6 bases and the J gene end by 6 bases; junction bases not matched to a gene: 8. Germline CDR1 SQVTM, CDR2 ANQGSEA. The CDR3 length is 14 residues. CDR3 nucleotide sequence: TGCAGCGTAGCTGGACTAGCGGGAGTAGGCGAGCAGTACTTC. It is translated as CSVAGLAGVGEQYF.

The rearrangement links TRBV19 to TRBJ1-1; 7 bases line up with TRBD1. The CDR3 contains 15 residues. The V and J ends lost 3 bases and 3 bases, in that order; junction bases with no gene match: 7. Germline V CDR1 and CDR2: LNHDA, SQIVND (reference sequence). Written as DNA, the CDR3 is TGTGCCAGTAGTATGACAGGGTTTCGGGACACTGAAGCTTTCTTT. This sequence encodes CASSMTGFRDTEAFF.

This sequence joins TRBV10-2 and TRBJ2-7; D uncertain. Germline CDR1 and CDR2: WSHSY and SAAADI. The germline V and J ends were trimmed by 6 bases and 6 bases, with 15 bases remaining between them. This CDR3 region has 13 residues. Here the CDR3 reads CASRGFFGGEQYF. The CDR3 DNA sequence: TGCGCCAGCAGAGGTTTTTTCGGCGGCGAGCAGTACTTC.

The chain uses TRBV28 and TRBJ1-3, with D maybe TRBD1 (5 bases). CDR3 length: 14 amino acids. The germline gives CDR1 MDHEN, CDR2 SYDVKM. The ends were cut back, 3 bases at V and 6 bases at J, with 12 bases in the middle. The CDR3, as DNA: TGTGCCAGCAGTTTGGTTCACAGGAAAAACACCATATATTTT. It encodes CASSLVHRKNTIYF.

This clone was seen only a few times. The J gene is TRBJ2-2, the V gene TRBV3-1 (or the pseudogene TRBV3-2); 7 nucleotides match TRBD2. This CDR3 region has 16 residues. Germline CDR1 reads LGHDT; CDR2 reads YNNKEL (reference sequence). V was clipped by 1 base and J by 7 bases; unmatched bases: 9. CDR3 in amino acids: CASSQVLLRGGGELFF. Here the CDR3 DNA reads TGTGCCAGCAGCCAAGTTCTCCTCCGCGGGGGCGGGGAGCTGTTTTTT.

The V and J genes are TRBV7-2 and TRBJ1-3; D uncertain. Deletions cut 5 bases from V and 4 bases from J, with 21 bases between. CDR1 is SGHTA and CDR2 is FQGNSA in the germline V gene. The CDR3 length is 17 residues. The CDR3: CASSAGLGFFSGNTIYF. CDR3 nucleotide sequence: TGTGCCAGCAGCGCCGGACTGGGCTTTTTTTCCGGAAACACCATATATTTT.

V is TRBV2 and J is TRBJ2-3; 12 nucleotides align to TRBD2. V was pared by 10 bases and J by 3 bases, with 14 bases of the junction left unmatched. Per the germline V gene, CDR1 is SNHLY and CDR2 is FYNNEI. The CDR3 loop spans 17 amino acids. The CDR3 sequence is CATATSGRVGGTDTQYF. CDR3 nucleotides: TGTGCCACCGCGACTAGCGGGAGAGTTGGTGGGACAGATACGCAGTATTTT.

Written as DNA, the CDR3 is TGTGCCAGCAGCTTGGTGGGGCCAAGGGACGAGCAGTACTTC. This gives the protein CASSLVGPRDEQYF. The genes are TRBV5-6 and TRBJ2-7; possible D gene TRBD1, 5 bases. This CDR3 has 14 residues. Per germline, CDR1 SGHDT and CDR2 YYEEEE. Trimming left V 0 bases short and J 5 bases short, with 12 bases between.

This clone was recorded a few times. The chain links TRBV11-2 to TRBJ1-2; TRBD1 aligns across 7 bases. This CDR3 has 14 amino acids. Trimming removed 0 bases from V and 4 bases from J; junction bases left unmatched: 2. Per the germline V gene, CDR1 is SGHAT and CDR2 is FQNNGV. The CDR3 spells CASSLEGTVYGYTF. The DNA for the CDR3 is TGTGCCAGCAGCTTAGAAGGGACAGTCTATGGCTACACCTTC.

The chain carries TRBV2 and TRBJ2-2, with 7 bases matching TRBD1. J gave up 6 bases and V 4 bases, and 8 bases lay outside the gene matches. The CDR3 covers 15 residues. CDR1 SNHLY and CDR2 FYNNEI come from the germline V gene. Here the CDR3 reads CASSVKAGGPGELFF. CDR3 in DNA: TGTGCCAGCAGTGTTAAGGCAGGGGGTCCCGGGGAGCTGTTTTTT.

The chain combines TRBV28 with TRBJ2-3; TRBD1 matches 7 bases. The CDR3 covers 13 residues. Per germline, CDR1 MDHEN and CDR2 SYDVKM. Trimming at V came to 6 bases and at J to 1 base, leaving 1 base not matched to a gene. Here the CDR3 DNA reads TGTGCCAGCAGCACAGGGGGCACAGATACGCAGTATTTT. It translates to CASSTGGTDTQYF.

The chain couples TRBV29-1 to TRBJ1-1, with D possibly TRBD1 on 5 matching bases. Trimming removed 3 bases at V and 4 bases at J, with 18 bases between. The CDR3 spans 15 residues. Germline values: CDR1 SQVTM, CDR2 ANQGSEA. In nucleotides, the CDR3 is TGCAGCGTTGAGATTGTGGGGATCGGGGGCACTGAAGCTTTCTTT. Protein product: CSVEIVGIGGTEAFF.

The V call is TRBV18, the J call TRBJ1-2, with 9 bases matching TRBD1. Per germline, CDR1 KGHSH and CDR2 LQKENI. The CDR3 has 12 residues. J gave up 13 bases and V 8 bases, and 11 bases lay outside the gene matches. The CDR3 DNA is TGTGCCAGCCTACCGGGACAGGGTATCGCCACCTTC. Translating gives CASLPGQGIATF.

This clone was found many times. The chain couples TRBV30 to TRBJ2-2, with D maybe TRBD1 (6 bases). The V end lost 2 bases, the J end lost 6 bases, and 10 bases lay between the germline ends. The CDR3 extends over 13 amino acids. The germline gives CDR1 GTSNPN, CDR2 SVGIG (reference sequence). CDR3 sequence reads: CAWSPGAPGELFF. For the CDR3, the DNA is TGTGCCTGGAGTCCAGGGGCTCCCGGGGAGCTGTTTTTT.

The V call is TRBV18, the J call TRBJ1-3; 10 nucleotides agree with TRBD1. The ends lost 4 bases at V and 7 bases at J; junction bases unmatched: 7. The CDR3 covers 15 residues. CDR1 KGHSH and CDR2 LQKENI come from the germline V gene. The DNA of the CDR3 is TGTGCCAGCTCACAACTCCCGGGACAGGGGAACACCATATATTTT. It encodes CASSQLPGQGNTIYF.

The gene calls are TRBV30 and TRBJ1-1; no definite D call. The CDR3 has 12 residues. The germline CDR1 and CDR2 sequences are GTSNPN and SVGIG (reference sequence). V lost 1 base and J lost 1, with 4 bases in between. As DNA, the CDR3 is TGTGCCTGGAGTGCCAGGAACACTGAAGCTTTCTTT. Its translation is CAWSARNTEAFF. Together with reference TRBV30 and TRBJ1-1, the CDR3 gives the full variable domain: SQTIHQWPATLVQPVGSPLSLECTVEGTSNPNLYWYRQAAGRGLQLLFYSVGIGQISSEVPQNLSASRPQDRQFILSSKKLLLSDSGFYLCAWSARNTEAFFGQGTRLTVV.

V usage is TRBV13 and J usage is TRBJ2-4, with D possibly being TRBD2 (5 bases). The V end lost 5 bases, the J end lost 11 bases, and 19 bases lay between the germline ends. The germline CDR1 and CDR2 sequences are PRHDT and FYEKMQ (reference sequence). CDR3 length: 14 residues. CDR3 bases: TGTGCCAGCAGCATGCTGGACTCCCCCGCGGTTCAGTACTTC. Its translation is CASSMLDSPAVQYF.

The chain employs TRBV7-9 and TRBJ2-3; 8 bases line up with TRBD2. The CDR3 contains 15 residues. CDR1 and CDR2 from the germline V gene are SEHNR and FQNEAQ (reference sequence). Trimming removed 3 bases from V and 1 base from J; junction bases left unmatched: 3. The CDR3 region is CASSFFSGGTDTQYF. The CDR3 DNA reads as TGTGCCAGCAGCTTTTTTAGCGGGGGCACAGATACGCAGTATTTT.